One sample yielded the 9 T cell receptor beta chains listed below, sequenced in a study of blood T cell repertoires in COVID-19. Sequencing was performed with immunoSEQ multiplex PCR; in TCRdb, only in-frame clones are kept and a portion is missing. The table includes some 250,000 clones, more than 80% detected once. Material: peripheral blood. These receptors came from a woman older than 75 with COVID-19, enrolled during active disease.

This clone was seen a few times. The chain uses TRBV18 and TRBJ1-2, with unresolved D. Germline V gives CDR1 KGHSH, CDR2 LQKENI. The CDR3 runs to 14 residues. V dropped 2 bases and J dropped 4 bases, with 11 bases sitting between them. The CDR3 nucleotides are TGTGCCAGCTCACCAGCCGAGGGTCCCTATGGCTACACCTTC. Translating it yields CASSPAEGPYGYTF.

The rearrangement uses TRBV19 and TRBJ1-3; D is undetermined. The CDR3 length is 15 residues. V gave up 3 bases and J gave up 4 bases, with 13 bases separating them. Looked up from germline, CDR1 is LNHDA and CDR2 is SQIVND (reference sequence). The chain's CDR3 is CASSISPPGGNTIYF. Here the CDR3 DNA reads TGTGCCAGTAGTATTTCCCCCCCGGGAGGAAACACCATATATTTT.

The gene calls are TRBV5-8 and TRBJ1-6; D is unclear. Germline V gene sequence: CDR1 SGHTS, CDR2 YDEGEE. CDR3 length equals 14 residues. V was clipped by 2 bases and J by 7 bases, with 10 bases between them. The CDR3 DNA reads TGTGCCAGCAGCTTCGGTACGGGGAATTCACCCCTCCACTTT. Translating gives CASSFGTGNSPLHF.

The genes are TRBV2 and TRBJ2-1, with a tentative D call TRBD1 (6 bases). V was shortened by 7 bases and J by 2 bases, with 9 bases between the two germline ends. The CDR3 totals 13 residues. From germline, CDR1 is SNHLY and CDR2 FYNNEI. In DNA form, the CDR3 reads TGTGCCAGCATGGCAGGGGCCTACAATGAGCAGTTCTTC. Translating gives CASMAGAYNEQFF. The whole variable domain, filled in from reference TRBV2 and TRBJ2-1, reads EPEVTQTPSHQVTQMGQEVILRCVPISNHLYFYWYRQILGQKVEFLVSFYNNEISEKSEIFDDQFSVERPDGSNFTLKIRSTKLEDSAMYFCASMAGAYNEQFFGPGTRLTVL.

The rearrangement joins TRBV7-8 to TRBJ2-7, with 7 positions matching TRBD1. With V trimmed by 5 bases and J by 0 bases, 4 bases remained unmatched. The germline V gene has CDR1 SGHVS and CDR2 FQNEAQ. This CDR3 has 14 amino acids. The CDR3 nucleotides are TGTGCCAGCAGCGACCGGGACAGCTCCTACGAGCAGTACTTC. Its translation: CASSDRDSSYEQYF.

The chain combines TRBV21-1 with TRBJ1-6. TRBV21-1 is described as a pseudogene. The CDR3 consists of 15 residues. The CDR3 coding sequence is TGTGCCAGCAGGGCAGGGAGGGGCGGAAATTCACCCCTCCACTTT. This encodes CASRAGRGGNSPLHF.

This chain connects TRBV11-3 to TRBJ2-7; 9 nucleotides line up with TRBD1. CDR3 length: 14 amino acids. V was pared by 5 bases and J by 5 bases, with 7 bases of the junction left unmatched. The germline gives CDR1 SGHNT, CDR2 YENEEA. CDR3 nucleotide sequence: TGTGCCAGCAGCGGAGGGACAGGGTTGGACGAGCAGTACTTC. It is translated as CASSGGTGLDEQYF. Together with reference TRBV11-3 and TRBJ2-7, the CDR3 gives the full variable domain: EAGVVQSPRYKIIEKKQPVAFWCNPISGHNTLYWYLQNLGQGPELLIRYENEEAVDDSQLPKDRFSAERLKGVDSTLKIQPAELGDSAVYLCASSGGTGLDEQYFGPGTRLTVT.

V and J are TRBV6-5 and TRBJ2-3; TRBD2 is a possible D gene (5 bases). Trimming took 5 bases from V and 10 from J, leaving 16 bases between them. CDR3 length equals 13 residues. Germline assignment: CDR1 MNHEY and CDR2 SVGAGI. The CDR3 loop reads CASSNQRASAQYF. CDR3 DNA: TGTGCCAGCAGTAACCAGAGGGCGTCCGCGCAGTATTTT.

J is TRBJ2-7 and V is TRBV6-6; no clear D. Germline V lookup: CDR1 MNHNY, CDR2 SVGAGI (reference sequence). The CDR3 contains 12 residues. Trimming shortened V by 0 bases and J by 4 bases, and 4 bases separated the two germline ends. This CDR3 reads CASSYSRYEQYF. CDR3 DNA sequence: TGTGCCAGCAGTTACTCCAGATACGAGCAGTACTTC.